This TCR beta chain was sequenced during a study of blood T cells in healthy people across ages. With 0 bases removed from V and 9 bases from J, the gap between germline ends came to 15 bases. The CDR3 sequence is 14 residues long. Germline CDR1 and CDR2: DFQATT and SNEGSKA (reference sequence). A second PCR, run for roughly 7 to 11 cycles, used a sample-barcoded 5' primer plus a J-beta primer mix. TCRdb reprocessed the 5' RACE reads with MiXCR, giving one entry per CDR3 protein. The sample has about 1.8 million distinct CDR3 sequences, around half seen once. Every donor gave 9 to 10 milliliters of peripheral blood.

This TCR derives from a woman between 40 and 50 years old in good health. The chain is built from TRBV20-1 and TRBJ2-1, with D hard to call. Sample: blood. This chain's CDR3 is CSARESPLVGEQFF. The CDR3 DNA reads as TGCAGTGCTAGAGAAAGCCCCCTAGTAGGTGAGCAGTTCTTC.